These 8 T cell receptor beta chains came from one sample sequenced in a study of T cell repertoires in cytomegalovirus infection. TCRdb processed the reads anew with MiXCR; each CDR3 protein has one entry. The sample carries some 600,000 distinct CDR3 sequences, less than 25% recorded once. Sequenced: CD8+ T cells from PBMCs. All receptors come from a human donor in good health (CMV status not recorded). Some clones in this sample may be carry-over from other donors' samples.

V and J are TRBV24-1 and TRBJ2-1, with D unresolved. Per germline, CDR1 KGHDR and CDR2 SFDVKD. Trimming took 8 bases from V and 6 from J, leaving 19 bases between them. The CDR3 spans 15 residues. The CDR3 spells CATNELWAPGNEQFF. In DNA form, the CDR3 reads TGTGCCACCAATGAGTTGTGGGCTCCTGGCAATGAGCAGTTCTTC.

This clonotype was recorded a few times. The V gene is TRBV7-9, the J gene TRBJ2-1; TRBD1 agrees at 8 bases. There are 13 residues in the CDR3. J was trimmed by 7 bases and V by 8 bases; bases with no gene match: 7. Germline V gives CDR1 SEHNR, CDR2 FQNEAQ (reference sequence). CDR3 in amino acids: CASHPGTGNEQFF. Here the CDR3 DNA reads TGTGCCAGCCACCCCGGGACAGGAAATGAGCAGTTCTTC.

This clonotype occurred a few times. The V and J genes are TRBV13 and TRBJ1-5, with 10 nucleotides matching TRBD1. V lost 5 bases, J lost 4 bases, and 2 bases stayed unmatched. The CDR3 contains 14 residues. From germline, CDR1 is PRHDT and CDR2 FYEKMQ (reference sequence). CDR3 DNA: TGTGCCAGCAGCGGGACAGGGGAAAATCAGCCCCAGCATTTT. This encodes CASSGTGENQPQHF.

This clonotype was observed many times. The chain has TRBV7-8 and TRBJ1-4, with 7 bases lining up with TRBD1. The germline gives CDR1 SGHVS, CDR2 FQNEAQ. The CDR3 is 14 amino acids. After removal of 5 bases from V and 5 bases from J, the junction contained 5 bases not matched to a gene. The CDR3: CASSPDRVNEKLFF. The DNA of the CDR3 is TGTGCCAGCAGCCCCGACAGGGTCAATGAAAAACTGTTTTTT.

This clonotype has just a few counts. This chain uses TRBV29-1 with TRBJ2-1, with 11 bases matching TRBD2. Looked up from germline, CDR1 is SQVTM and CDR2 is ANQGSEA. Trimming cost V 3 bases and J 9 bases; bases outside gene matches: 10. The CDR3 has 15 residues. CDR3 in amino acids: CSVETLAGASGEQFF. The CDR3, as DNA: TGCAGCGTTGAGACACTAGCGGGGGCCTCGGGTGAGCAGTTCTTC.

Points on this clonotype: This likely comes from a read error, as the CDR3 has no conserved phenylalanine or tryptophan at its end. The CDR3 DNA is TGTGCCAGCAGTTTGGGACTAGCGGACACAGATACGCAGTATCTT. Its translation: CASSLGLADTDTQYL. The chain couples TRBV12-3 or TRBV12-4 to TRBJ2-3, with TRBD2 identical over 11 bases. This CDR3 region has 15 residues. Losses at the gene ends were 3 bases for V and 2 bases for J; bases not matched to a gene: 1.

This clonotype was detected a few times. The V gene is TRBV20-1, the J gene TRBJ2-7, with 9 nucleotides matching TRBD1. The V gene end was trimmed by 0 bases and the J gene end by 6 bases; junction bases not matched to a gene: 3. This CDR3 is built from 13 residues. From germline, CDR1 is DFQATT and CDR2 SNEGSKA (reference sequence). DNA of the CDR3: TGCAGTGCTAGAGAAACAGGGGGCGGCGAGCAGTACTTC. Its protein is CSARETGGGEQYF.

At least ten counts were recorded for this clonotype. This chain connects TRBV25-1 to TRBJ1-5; no firm D call. The CDR3 contains 13 residues. The germline gives CDR1 MGHDK, CDR2 SYGVNS. V lost 3 bases and J 6 bases, leaving 9 bases between the germline ends. CDR3 loop: CASSESSGQPQHF. Written as DNA, the CDR3 is TGTGCCAGCAGTGAGAGTTCGGGTCAGCCCCAGCATTTT.